The rows below give T cell receptor beta chains drawn from one sample of a study of cytomegalovirus exposure and HLA in healthy donors. Profiled with immunoSEQ multiplex PCR; TCRdb holds only in-frame clones, not every one. This sample has 150,000 to 200,000 clones, with 70% to 90% found just once. Sequencing was carried out using PBMCs. Receptor source: a woman younger than 45 in good health and CMV-seronegative. Both conserved end residues are part of each CDR3. Each record gives: V gene, clone size, D gene, J gene, CDR3 DNA, CDR3 protein. A D gene is named only where the DNA matches it firmly. Expanded clones are given a class, and other clones once, few, many or no size at all.

V gene: TRBV5-1; clone size: once; D gene: -; J gene: TRBJ2-5; CDR3 DNA: TGCGCCAGCAGCTCCCTCGGGGGTCCCGAGACCCAGTACTTC; CDR3 protein: CASSSLGGPETQYF
V gene: TRBV28; clone size: -; D gene: -; J gene: TRBJ2-7; CDR3 DNA: TGTGCCAGCAGTTTATCCCAGGGGTGGTACGAGCAGTACTTC; CDR3 protein: CASSLSQGWYEQYF
V gene: TRBV28; clone size: -; D gene: -; J gene: TRBJ2-6; CDR3 DNA: TGTGCCAGCAGCTCCCCCCTGGACAGCTCTGGGGCCAACGTCCTGACTTTC; CDR3 protein: CASSSPLDSSGANVLTF
V gene: TRBV27; clone size: -; D gene: TRBD1; J gene: TRBJ2-5; CDR3 DNA: TGTGCCAGCAGTTCACCGGGACAGGGGGGGAGAAAGACCCAGTACTTC; CDR3 protein: CASSSPGQGGRKTQYF
V gene: TRBV9; clone size: -; D gene: -; J gene: TRBJ2-2; CDR3 DNA: TGTGCCAGCAGCGTACGTGCCGGTGACACCGGGGAGCTGTTTTTT; CDR3 protein: CASSVRAGDTGELFF
V gene: TRBV21-1; clone size: -; D gene: -; J gene: TRBJ1-1; CDR3 DNA: TGTGCCAGCAGCCCCCAGTCGGGACAGTCTTATGGTGAAGCTTTCTTT; CDR3 protein: CASSPQSGQSYGEAFF
V gene: TRBV11-1; clone size: -; D gene: TRBD2; J gene: TRBJ2-1; CDR3 DNA: TGTGCCAGCAGCCTAGCGGGACTTACTTACAATGAGCAGTTCTTC; CDR3 protein: CASSLAGLTYNEQFF
V gene: TRBV19; clone size: -; D gene: TRBD2; J gene: TRBJ2-7; CDR3 DNA: TGTGCCAGTAGCCCAAGCCGGACTAGCGGGGCCTACGAGCAGTACTTC; CDR3 protein: CASSPSRTSGAYEQYF
V gene: TRBV14; clone size: -; D gene: -; J gene: TRBJ2-2; CDR3 DNA: TGTGCCAGCAGCCAAGATCTGGGGCGTCGAATCACCGGGGAGCTGTTTTTT; CDR3 protein: CASSQDLGRRITGELFF
V gene: TRBV6-6; clone size: -; D gene: TRBD1; J gene: TRBJ2-1; CDR3 DNA: TGTGCCAGCAGCTACTTCAACAGGGGACGCTACAATGAGCAGTTCTTC; CDR3 protein: CASSYFNRGRYNEQFF
V gene: TRBV28; clone size: -; D gene: TRBD2; J gene: TRBJ2-7; CDR3 DNA: TGTGCCAGCAGTTTGGGACTAGCGGCCTCCTACGAGCAGTACTTC; CDR3 protein: CASSLGLAASYEQYF
V gene: TRBV6-5; clone size: -; D gene: -; J gene: TRBJ2-2; CDR3 DNA: TGTGCCAGCAGTTACTTAACTCTAGCGACCGGGGAGCTGTTTTTT; CDR3 protein: CASSYLTLATGELFF
V gene: TRBV5-5; clone size: -; D gene: -; J gene: TRBJ1-5; CDR3 DNA: TGTGCCAGCAGCTTAGTACAGTCTAACAATCAGCCCCAGCATTTT; CDR3 protein: CASSLVQSNNQPQHF
V gene: TRBV5-8; clone size: -; D gene: -; J gene: TRBJ2-1; CDR3 DNA: TGTGCCAGCAGGGGGCTAGACCATTACAATGAGCAGTTCTTC; CDR3 protein: CASRGLDHYNEQFF
V gene: TRBV7-2; clone size: -; D gene: -; J gene: TRBJ2-1; CDR3 DNA: TGTGCCAGCAGCTTAATTGCCGTGTCACAGGACAATGAGCAGTTCTTC; CDR3 protein: CASSLIAVSQDNEQFF
V gene: TRBV5-4; clone size: -; D gene: TRBD1; J gene: TRBJ1-2; CDR3 DNA: TGTGCCAGCAGCTCAGGGGGGCCGTCTAACTATGGCTACACCTTC; CDR3 protein: CASSSGGPSNYGYTF
V gene: TRBV7-9; clone size: once; D gene: -; J gene: TRBJ1-3; CDR3 DNA: TGTGCCAGCAGCTACATAACAGGGTACGGAAACACCATATATTTT; CDR3 protein: CASSYITGYGNTIYF
V gene: TRBV5-1; clone size: -; D gene: -; J gene: TRBJ1-5; CDR3 DNA: TGCGCCAGCAGCAACAGAAATCAGCCCCAGCATTTT; CDR3 protein: CASSNRNQPQHF
V gene: TRBV19; clone size: -; D gene: -; J gene: TRBJ1-2; CDR3 DNA: TGTGCCAGTAACGACCGGGACACCGGTAACTATGGCTACACCTTC; CDR3 protein: CASNDRDTGNYGYTF
V gene: TRBV28; clone size: -; D gene: -; J gene: TRBJ1-1; CDR3 DNA: TGTGCCAGCAGTTTACCCGGGACTGGGAACACTGAAGCTTTCTTT; CDR3 protein: CASSLPGTGNTEAFF
V gene: TRBV28; clone size: -; D gene: TRBD2; J gene: TRBJ2-7; CDR3 DNA: TGTGCCAGCAGTTTAGATCTAGCGGGAGGGGACGAGCAGTACTTC; CDR3 protein: CASSLDLAGGDEQYF
V gene: TRBV7-8; clone size: -; D gene: -; J gene: TRBJ2-3; CDR3 DNA: TGTGCCAGCAGCTTAGAGCGAGGGGGAACAGATACGCAGTATTTT; CDR3 protein: CASSLERGGTDTQYF
V gene: TRBV15; clone size: -; D gene: -; J gene: TRBJ1-3; CDR3 DNA: TGTGCCACCAGCAGAGATCCCGGGATCTCTGGAAACACCATATATTTT; CDR3 protein: CATSRDPGISGNTIYF
V gene: TRBV6-1; clone size: -; D gene: TRBD2; J gene: TRBJ2-7; CDR3 DNA: TGTGCCAGCAGTGAACCTTCGGGACTAGCGGGAGCCCCGGGGCAGTACTTC; CDR3 protein: CASSEPSGLAGAPGQYF
V gene: TRBV5-1; clone size: once; D gene: -; J gene: TRBJ2-7; CDR3 DNA: TGCGCCAGCAGCTTCACGACAGGTTTCTACGAGCAGTACTTC; CDR3 protein: CASSFTTGFYEQYF
V gene: TRBV4-1; clone size: -; D gene: TRBD1; J gene: TRBJ1-5; CDR3 DNA: TGCGCCAGCAGCGCGGGACAGGGTGTATATGACAATCAGCCCCAGCATTTT; CDR3 protein: CASSAGQGVYDNQPQHF
V gene: TRBV11-2; clone size: -; D gene: -; J gene: TRBJ2-5; CDR3 DNA: TGTGCCAGCAGCTTAACCCTACAAGAGACCCAGTACTTC; CDR3 protein: CASSLTLQETQYF
V gene: TRBV5-4; clone size: -; D gene: TRBD2; J gene: TRBJ2-2; CDR3 DNA: TGTGCCAGCAGCTGGGGACTAGCGGGGAACACCGGGGAGCTGTTTTTT; CDR3 protein: CASSWGLAGNTGELFF
V gene: TRBV5-1; clone size: -; D gene: -; J gene: TRBJ1-1; CDR3 DNA: TGCGCCAGCAGCTTGGGTTGGACAGCGAACACTGAAGCTTTCTTT; CDR3 protein: CASSLGWTANTEAFF
V gene: TRBV10-3; clone size: -; D gene: TRBD1; J gene: TRBJ1-2; CDR3 DNA: TGTGCCATCAGCGGACAGGGAGTATATGGCTACACCTTC; CDR3 protein: CAISGQGVYGYTF
V gene: TRBV27; clone size: -; D gene: -; J gene: TRBJ1-2; CDR3 DNA: TGTGCCAGTAGTTTACAGGGTTACTATGGCTACACCTTC; CDR3 protein: CASSLQGYYGYTF
V gene: TRBV14; clone size: -; D gene: -; J gene: TRBJ2-1; CDR3 DNA: TGTGCCAGCAGCCAACGGGCAGGGGTCTACAATGAGCAGTTCTTC; CDR3 protein: CASSQRAGVYNEQFF
V gene: TRBV28; clone size: -; D gene: TRBD1; J gene: TRBJ2-7; CDR3 DNA: TGTGCCAGCAGTTCCCCTCCGACAGGGTCCTCCTACGAGCAGTACTTC; CDR3 protein: CASSSPPTGSSYEQYF
V gene: TRBV25-1; clone size: -; D gene: -; J gene: TRBJ1-1; CDR3 DNA: TGTGCCAGCAGCTCAATAACATCGAACACTGAAGCTTTCTTT; CDR3 protein: CASSSITSNTEAFF
V gene: TRBV10-1; clone size: -; D gene: TRBD1; J gene: TRBJ2-1; CDR3 DNA: TGCGCCAGCAGAGGGGACAGGGCGTACCTAGCGGTGAACTTCGAGCAGTTCTTC; CDR3 protein: CASRGDRAYLAVNFEQFF
V gene: TRBV11-3; clone size: -; D gene: -; J gene: TRBJ2-1; CDR3 DNA: TGTGCCAGCAGGAGCGGCAAAGGGAATGAGCAGTTCTTC; CDR3 protein: CASRSGKGNEQFF
V gene: TRBV9; clone size: -; D gene: -; J gene: TRBJ2-1; CDR3 DNA: TGTGCCAGCAGCGTAGCTACAGGGGGGGGGACCCGTTACAATGAGCAGTTCTTC; CDR3 protein: CASSVATGGGTRYNEQFF
V gene: TRBV4-3; clone size: -; D gene: TRBD1; J gene: TRBJ2-6; CDR3 DNA: TGCGCCAGCAGCCAAGTGTTGGACAGGGTGATGGACTCTGGGGCCAACGTCCTGACTTTC; CDR3 protein: CASSQVLDRVMDSGANVLTF
V gene: TRBV19; clone size: -; D gene: -; J gene: TRBJ1-4; CDR3 DNA: TGTGCCAGTAGCAACAGGGTACCTAATGAAAAACTGTTTTTT; CDR3 protein: CASSNRVPNEKLFF
V gene: TRBV19; clone size: -; D gene: TRBD1; J gene: TRBJ2-2; CDR3 DNA: TGTGCCAGTAGTAAAGAATCCACAGGGGTGACCGGGGAGCTGTTTTTT; CDR3 protein: CASSKESTGVTGELFF
V gene: TRBV5-1; clone size: -; D gene: TRBD1; J gene: TRBJ1-5; CDR3 DNA: TGCGCCAGCAGCCCAAGGACAGGCACCCAGCCCCAGCATTTT; CDR3 protein: CASSPRTGTQPQHF
V gene: TRBV28; clone size: -; D gene: -; J gene: TRBJ1-3; CDR3 DNA: TGTGCCAGCAGCCTGGCCCTTCGAAACACCATATATTTT; CDR3 protein: CASSLALRNTIYF
V gene: TRBV6-6; clone size: few; D gene: -; J gene: TRBJ1-5; CDR3 DNA: TGTGCCAGCAGTTTACAGGGAAATCAGCCCCAGCATTTT; CDR3 protein: CASSLQGNQPQHF
V gene: TRBV15; clone size: -; D gene: TRBD2; J gene: TRBJ2-7; CDR3 DNA: TGTGCCACCAGCAGAACCCGGACTAGCGGCTACGAGCAGTACTTC; CDR3 protein: CATSRTRTSGYEQYF
V gene: TRBV5-8; clone size: -; D gene: -; J gene: TRBJ2-1; CDR3 DNA: TGTGCCAGCAGCCTCGGACAGATCTCCTACAATGAGCAGTTCTTC; CDR3 protein: CASSLGQISYNEQFF
V gene: TRBV29-1; clone size: -; D gene: TRBD1; J gene: TRBJ2-7; CDR3 DNA: TGCAGCGCCGAGGGACAGAACTCCTACGAGCAGTACTTC; CDR3 protein: CSAEGQNSYEQYF
V gene: TRBV2; clone size: once; D gene: TRBD2; J gene: TRBJ2-1; CDR3 DNA: TGTGCCATCACAAGCGGGAGTCCCTACAATGAGCAGTTCTTC; CDR3 protein: CAITSGSPYNEQFF
V gene: TRBV7-9; clone size: -; D gene: -; J gene: TRBJ2-7; CDR3 DNA: TGTGCCAGCGGTGGGACAATCCTCTACGAGCAGTACTTC; CDR3 protein: CASGGTILYEQYF
V gene: TRBV4-1; clone size: -; D gene: TRBD1; J gene: TRBJ2-7; CDR3 DNA: TGCGCCAGCAGCCAAGAAGGGACAGCTTTTTTCTACGAGCAGTACTTC; CDR3 protein: CASSQEGTAFFYEQYF
V gene: TRBV2; clone size: few; D gene: -; J gene: TRBJ1-2; CDR3 DNA: TGTGCCAGCTGGCAGGGCCGTCATGGCTACACCTTC; CDR3 protein: CASWQGRHGYTF
V gene: TRBV13; clone size: -; D gene: -; J gene: TRBJ2-7; CDR3 DNA: TGTGCCAGCAGCTTTGACAGGAAGGGTCGGGAGTACTTC; CDR3 protein: CASSFDRKGREYF
V gene: TRBV28; clone size: -; D gene: TRBD1; J gene: TRBJ2-5; CDR3 DNA: TGTGCCAGCAGTTTCCGGACAGGCTCCGTCCAAGAGACCCAGTACTTC; CDR3 protein: CASSFRTGSVQETQYF
V gene: TRBV7-8; clone size: -; D gene: TRBD2; J gene: TRBJ2-1; CDR3 DNA: TGTGCCAGCAGCTTAGCGTCTAGCGGGGGGGCGAATGAGCAGTTCTTC; CDR3 protein: CASSLASSGGANEQFF
V gene: TRBV14; clone size: -; D gene: TRBD1; J gene: TRBJ2-7; CDR3 DNA: TGTGCCAGCAGCCAAGAGGGACAGTCCTACGAGCAGTACTTC; CDR3 protein: CASSQEGQSYEQYF